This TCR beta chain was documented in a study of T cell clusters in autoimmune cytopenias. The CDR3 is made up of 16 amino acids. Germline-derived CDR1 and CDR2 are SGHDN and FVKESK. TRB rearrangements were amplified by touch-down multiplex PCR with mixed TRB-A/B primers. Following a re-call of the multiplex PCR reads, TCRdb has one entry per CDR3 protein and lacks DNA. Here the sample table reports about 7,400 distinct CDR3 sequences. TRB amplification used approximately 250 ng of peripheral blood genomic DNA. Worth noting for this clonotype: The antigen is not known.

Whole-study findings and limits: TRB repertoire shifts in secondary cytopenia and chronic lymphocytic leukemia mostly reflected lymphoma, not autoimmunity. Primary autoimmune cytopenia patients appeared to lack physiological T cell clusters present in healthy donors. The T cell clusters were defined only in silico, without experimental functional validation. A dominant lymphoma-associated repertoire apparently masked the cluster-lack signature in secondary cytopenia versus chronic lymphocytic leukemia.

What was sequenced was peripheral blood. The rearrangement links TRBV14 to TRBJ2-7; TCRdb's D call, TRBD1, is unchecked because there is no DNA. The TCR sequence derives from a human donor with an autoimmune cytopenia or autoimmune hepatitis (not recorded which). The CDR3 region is CASSPLGGTSLYEQYF.